This TCR beta chain was documented in a study of blood T cell repertoires in COVID-19 (TCRdb year 2020). Notes on the research overall: Collaborator samples came from the United States, Italy and Spain and covered acute and convalescent phases of COVID-19. Samples came from the ongoing ImmuneRACE study (first 160 participants) plus 1,254 subjects from 6 global collaborators. The material from the prospective study consisted of cDNA or gDNA derived from T cells, B-cell-depleted T cells, or PBMCs. Sample metadata almost always included a de-identified subject ID, COVID-19 status, age in years and sex. Where available, HLA class I and class II types were obtained from metadata supplied by the sample provider rather than from assay-based typing. The repertoires were released in a freely available public database intended as a resource for research on the immune response to SARS-CoV-2. Subjects who had been exposed to COVID-19, were actively infected with it, or had recovered from it provided the deeply sampled blood TCRbeta repertoires that made up the dataset.

The paper as a whole reports these results and caveats: Clinical and demographic metadata were provided uncurated, with the amount varying by source and participant.

TCRbeta CDR3 regions were amplified from genomic DNA using the immunoSEQ Assay, a bias-controlled multiplex PCR. Per the source publication's procedure: The number of nucleated cells in each sample was estimated by amplification of reference gene primers within the assay. To quantify the absolute abundance of each unique TCRbeta CDR3 rearrangement, sequence reads were collapsed and filtered. Productive Simpson clonality was computed per sample as the square root of Simpson's diversity index over productive rearrangements. TCRdb obtained this table from immuneACCESS and retained in-frame rearrangements with V and J assigned. These tables miss some clones; where compared with another copy, unresolved V genes account for less than half of the shortfall, and the remainder is unexplained. The DNA gave D and trimming, while V, J and clone size come from that table. For this sample there are about 240,000 clones; more than 75% appear just once. 9% to 15% of the sample is in the top ten clones.

Whole blood was collected in K2EDTA tubes by collaborating institutions according to the institutions' own protocols. Collaborator samples were shipped for TCRbeta analysis as frozen whole blood, isolated PBMCs, or DNA extracted from either sample type. Comment on this clone: Its recognized antigen is unknown. There are no base qualities to consult, and no much larger clone falls within one base.

In the germline V gene, CDR1 corresponds to SQVTM and CDR2 to ANQGSEA. The junction shows trimming of 4 bases on V and 0 bases on J, and the gene matches do not reach 6 bases of it. Including cysteine and phenylalanine, the CDR3 has 15 amino acids. The entry retains the CDR3 DNA only, 45 bases that are in frame from base 1. Material for sequencing was peripheral blood. The chain is made from TRBV29-1 and TRBJ2-7; the central 10 bases match TRBD1. This receptor was identified in a man at least 80 years old with acute or convalescent COVID-19. CDR3 loop: CSVVRGQGSSYEQYF. The sequence in DNA is TGCAGCGTTGTCAGGGGACAGGGGTCCTCCTACGAGCAGTACTTC.